This T cell receptor beta chain derives from a study of T cell responses to AZD1222 COVID-19 vaccine. Overall study results and limits: Clonal diversity may have been underestimated in mostly white British donors. Vaccine-related CD4 TCRs covered spike, predominating at 160-218 and 743-854. Of spike-specific TCRs, nearly half reportedly target regions left unmutated in variants. Compared with day 0, the breadth and depth of the Spike-specific TCR repertoire rose significantly after two doses of AZD1222.

The CDR3 spans 15 residues. V gave up 4 bases and J gave up 7 bases, with 19 bases separating them. Germline V gene sequence: CDR1 MNHEY, CDR2 SVGAGI. As regards this clone: Its antigen is still unknown. Given the absence of the conserved phenylalanine or tryptophan at the CDR3 end, a read error is likely.

Sequencing used immunoSEQ multiplex PCR; TCRdb keeps in-frame clones, though not all of them. The sample carries tens of thousands of clones, approximately 89% recorded once. This sequence was found in an adult who received the AZD1222 COVID-19 vaccine. The chain couples TRBV6-5 to TRBJ1-1, with D perhaps matching TRBD1 (6 bases). The material was peripheral blood, obtained 28 days after the second AZD1222 dose. The CDR3 bases are TGTGCCAGCAGTTCAGGCACGACGAGGGGGAGTGAAGCTTTCCTT. It encodes CASSSGTTRGSEAFL.